The 14 T cell receptor beta chains listed next were all sequenced from one sample in a study of human T cells and chemical hapten exposure (dated by TCRdb to about 2021). The time point label on this specimen signifies: patch test 2, 6 weeks after DPC sensitization. According to the study, the label for this sample's treatment or condition signals: therapeutic diphenylcyclopropenone sensitization with weekly scalp DPC. Libraries were built with RACE. Data came from a NextSeq 500. TCRdb reprocessing: public reads trimmed at Q25 with fastp, clones called with MiXCR, in-frame beta chains kept. Rows are unified per CDR3 protein, each entry keeping the most common DNA and genes. The sample records around 69,000 distinct CDR3 sequences, 7.5% to 9.5% of which are singletons. In total, the top ten clones hold 3% to 4.5% of the sample. Sequenced here: whole blood, sampled in connection with sensitization to the hapten diphenylcyclopropenone (DPC). The receptors shown here come from a woman aged 45 to 65 with alopecia areata. Some clones in this sample may be carry-over from other donors' samples.

This clonotype is categorized as medium-sized. An end of the junction does not agree with germline; a read error may underlie this. This chain connects TRBV12-3 or TRBV12-4 to TRBJ1-1; D ambiguous. This CDR3 comprises 11 residues. CDR3 DNA: TGTGCCAGCAGCTTAGGTACTGAAGCTTTCTTT. This gives the protein CASSLGTEAFF.

This clonotype was detected many times. The chain joins TRBV4-3 to TRBJ2-3; 9 positions agree with TRBD2. This CDR3 comprises 16 residues. The V gene's germline CDR1 is LGHNA and CDR2 YSLEER. Trimming took 1 base from V and 3 from J; bases not matched to a gene: 5. The CDR3 DNA reads TGCGCCAGCAGCCAAGGGGCGGGAGGGCCGACAGATACGCAGTATTTT. Amino acids: CASSQGAGGPTDTQYF.

This clonotype has ten or more counts. V is TRBV5-1 and J is TRBJ2-3, with D maybe TRBD1 (6 bases). The CDR3 sequence is 15 residues long. Trimming removed 0 bases from V and 3 bases from J, with 11 bases in between. The germline V gene encodes CDR1 SGHRS and CDR2 YFSETQ. CDR3 coding DNA: TGCGCCAGCAGCTTGGATCAGGGGAATACAGATACGCAGTATTTT. This gives the protein CASSLDQGNTDTQYF.

In this sample, this clonotype turned up a few times. CDR3 sequence reads: CATQGPNYNSPLHF. In DNA form, the CDR3 reads TGTGCCACACAGGGGCCCAACTATAATTCACCCCTCCACTTT. The chain has TRBV12-3 or TRBV12-4 and TRBJ1-6; 7 bases fit TRBD1. Trimming took 10 bases from V and 3 from J; bases not matched to a gene: 6. The CDR3 spans 14 residues.

In the case of this clonotype: The junction differs from germline at one of its ends, possibly a read error. The V call is TRBV13, the J call TRBJ2-1; 8 nucleotides align to TRBD2. Germline-derived CDR1 and CDR2 are PRHDT and FYEKMQ (reference sequence). There are 13 residues in the CDR3. The CDR3 here is CASSSRDSGVGIF. The CDR3 nucleotides read TGTGCCAGCAGCTCTCGTGATAGCGGGGTTGGGATCTTC.

The rearrangement uses TRBV5-4 and TRBJ2-1, with D tentatively TRBD1 (6 bases). V was clipped by 2 bases and J by 2 bases, with 8 bases between them. CDR3 size: 14 residues. Germline assignment: CDR1 SGHNT and CDR2 YYREEE (reference sequence). The chain's CDR3 is CASSLQGPYNEQFF. Here the CDR3 DNA reads TGTGCCAGCAGCTTACAGGGACCCTACAATGAGCAGTTCTTC.

At least ten counts were recorded for this clonotype. The rearrangement links TRBV6-5 to TRBJ2-1; D remains unclear. CDR1 is MNHEY, CDR2 SVGAGI, per germline. This CDR3 comprises 13 residues. Deletions cut 5 bases from V and 8 bases from J, with 13 bases between. CDR3 nucleotide sequence: TGTGCCAGCAGTCGTCTGCAGGCCGATGAGCAGTTCTTC. It specifies CASSRLQADEQFF.

V usage is TRBV10-3 and J usage is TRBJ2-2; D is ambiguous. This CDR3 comprises 13 residues. Germline CDR1 is ENHRY and CDR2 is SYGVKD. V gave up 5 bases and J gave up 0 bases, with 4 bases separating them. The CDR3 reads CAISPSNTGELFF. The CDR3 nucleotides read TGTGCCATCAGTCCATCGAACACCGGGGAGCTGTTTTTT.

The V call is TRBV5-6, the J call TRBJ2-3; TRBD2 matches 9 bases. V dropped 1 base and J dropped 2; count of bases not matched to a gene: 11. Germline loops: CDR1 SGHDT, CDR2 YYEEEE. The CDR3 contains 18 residues. CDR3 DNA sequence: TGTGCCAGCAGCTTGCGGCGGGGGGGCCCCGCATACACAGATACGCAGTATTTT. Amino acid sequence: CASSLRRGGPAYTDTQYF.

V and J are TRBV4-2 and TRBJ1-3; D call uncertain. The CDR3 length is 10 residues. CDR1 LGHNA and CDR2 YNFKEQ come from the germline V gene. V was cut by 9 bases and J by 4 bases, with 4 bases left in between. CDR3 sequence (DNA): TGTGCCAGTGAGGGAAACACCATATATTTT. Its translation is CASEGNTIYF.

The chain uses TRBV27 and TRBJ2-7; D is ambiguous. This CDR3 comprises 13 residues. The germline gives CDR1 MNHEY, CDR2 SMNVEV (reference sequence). The ends were cut back, 2 bases at V and 0 bases at J, with 5 bases in the middle. The CDR3 spells CASSLGNSYEQYF. The CDR3, as DNA: TGTGCCAGCAGTTTAGGTAACTCCTACGAGCAGTACTTC.

This clonotype was detected ten times or more. The V call is TRBV7-2, the J call TRBJ1-1; 7 bases are a match to TRBD1. The CDR3 has 15 amino acids. J gave up 0 bases and V 1 base, and 2 bases lay outside the gene matches. CDR1 and CDR2 (germline): SGHTA, FQGNSA. CDR3 nucleotide sequence: TGTGCCAGCAGCTTAGGGGGACAGCTGAACACTGAAGCTTTCTTT. Its protein is CASSLGGQLNTEAFF.

The sample holds a few counts of this clonotype. The rearrangement joins TRBV4-2 to TRBJ2-7; D not resolved. The V end was cut by 4 bases, the J end by 2 bases, with 18 bases between. The CDR3 runs to 16 residues. Germline V gene data show CDR1 as LGHNA and CDR2 as YNFKEQ. CDR3 DNA: TGTGCCAGCAGCCTTGATCCCGGCGGTTTACCCTACGAGCAGTACTTC. Translation gives CASSLDPGGLPYEQYF.

There are many counts of this clonotype. The chain combines TRBV3-1 with TRBJ1-5; D remains ambiguous. V was clipped by 2 bases and J by 3 bases, with 8 bases between them. CDR1 is LGHDT and CDR2 is YNNKEL in the germline V gene (reference sequence). The CDR3 runs 14 residues. DNA for the CDR3: TGTGCCAGCAGCCAAACGGGGAACAATCAGCCCCAGCATTTT. It specifies CASSQTGNNQPQHF.